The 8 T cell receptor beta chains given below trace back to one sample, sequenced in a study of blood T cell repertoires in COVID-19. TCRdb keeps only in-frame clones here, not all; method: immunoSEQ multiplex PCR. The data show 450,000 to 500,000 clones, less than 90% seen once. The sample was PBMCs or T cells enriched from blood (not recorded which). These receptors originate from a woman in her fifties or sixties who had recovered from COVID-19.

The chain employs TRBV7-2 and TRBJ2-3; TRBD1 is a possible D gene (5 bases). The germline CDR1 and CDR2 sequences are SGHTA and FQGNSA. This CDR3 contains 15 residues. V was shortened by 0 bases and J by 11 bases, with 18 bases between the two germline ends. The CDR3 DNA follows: TGTGCCAGCAGCTTAGCGGGGAAGGCTTCGCAGGGGCAGTATTTT. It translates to CASSLAGKASQGQYF.

The CDR3: CASSGGGRDEKLFF. The CDR3 region has the DNA TGTGCCAGCAGTGGGGGAGGACGGGATGAAAAACTGTTTTTT. The V call is TRBV2, the J call TRBJ1-4, with no clear D. CDR1 and CDR2 from the germline V gene are SNHLY and FYNNEI. This CDR3 comprises 14 residues. Deletions cut 4 bases from V and 6 bases from J, with 12 bases between.

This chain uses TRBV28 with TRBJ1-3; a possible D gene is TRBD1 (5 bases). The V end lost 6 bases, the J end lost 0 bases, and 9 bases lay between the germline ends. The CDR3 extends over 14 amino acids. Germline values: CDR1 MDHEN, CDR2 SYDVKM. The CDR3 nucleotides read TGTGCCAGCAGCTGGGGCAGCTCTGGAAACACCATATATTTT. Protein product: CASSWGSSGNTIYF.

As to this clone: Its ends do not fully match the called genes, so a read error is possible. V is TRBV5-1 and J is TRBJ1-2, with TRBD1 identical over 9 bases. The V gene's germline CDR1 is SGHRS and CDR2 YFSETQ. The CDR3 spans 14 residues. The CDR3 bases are TGCGCCAGCAGCTTGAACCGGGACAGGGACCCACTCGCCTTC. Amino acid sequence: CASSLNRDRDPLAF. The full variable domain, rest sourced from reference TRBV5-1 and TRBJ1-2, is KAGVTQTPRYLIKTRGQQVTLSCSPISGHRSVSWYQQTPGQGLQFLFEYFSETQRNKGNFPGRFSGRQFSNSRSEMNVSTLELGDSALYLCASSLNRDRDPLAFGSGTRLTVV.

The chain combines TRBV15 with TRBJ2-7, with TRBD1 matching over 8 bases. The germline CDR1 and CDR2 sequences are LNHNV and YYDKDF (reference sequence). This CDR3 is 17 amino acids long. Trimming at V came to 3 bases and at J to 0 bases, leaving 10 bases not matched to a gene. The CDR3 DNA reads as TGTGCCACCAGCAGCTCCGGACAGGGATCTAGCTCCTACGAGCAGTACGTC. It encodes CATSSSGQGSSSYEQYV.

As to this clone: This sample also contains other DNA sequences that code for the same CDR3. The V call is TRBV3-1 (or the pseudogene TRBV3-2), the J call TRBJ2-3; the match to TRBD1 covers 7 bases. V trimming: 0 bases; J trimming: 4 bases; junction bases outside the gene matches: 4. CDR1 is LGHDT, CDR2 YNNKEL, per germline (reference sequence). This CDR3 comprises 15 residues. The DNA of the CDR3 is TGTGCCAGCAGCCAAGAAGGGGGCAGGGCAGATACGCAGTATTTT. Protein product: CASSQEGGRADTQYF.

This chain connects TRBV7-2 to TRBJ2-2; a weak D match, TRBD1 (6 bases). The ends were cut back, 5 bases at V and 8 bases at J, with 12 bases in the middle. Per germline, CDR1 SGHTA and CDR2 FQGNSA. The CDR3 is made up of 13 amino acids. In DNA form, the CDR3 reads TGTGCCAGCAGCCAGAACAGGGAAGGGGAGCTGTTTTTT. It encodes CASSQNREGELFF.

The CDR3 here is CASSLVGSSYEQYV. The CDR3 DNA sequence: TGTGCCAGCAGCTTGGTAGGGAGCTCCTACGAGCAGTACGTC. The rearrangement links TRBV5-4 to TRBJ2-7, with D maybe TRBD2 (5 bases). The length of the CDR3 is 14 residues. Trimming left V 0 bases short and J 0 bases short, with 7 bases between. Germline V gene lookup returns CDR1 SGHNT and CDR2 YYREEE (reference sequence).